Sequencing of this TCR beta chain was carried out in a study of blood T cell repertoires in COVID-19 (dated by TCRdb to about 2020). About the investigation overall: The collaborator samples originated in the United States, Italy and Spain and spanned the acute and convalescent phases of COVID-19. The repertoires were released in a freely available public database intended as a resource for research on the immune response to SARS-CoV-2. Nearly every sample came with metadata listing a de-identified subject ID, COVID-19 status, age in years and sex. The samples were drawn from the first 160 participants of the ongoing ImmuneRACE study and from 1,254 subjects provided by 6 global collaborators. The material from the prospective study consisted of cDNA or gDNA derived from T cells, B-cell-depleted T cells, or PBMCs. Where available, HLA class I and class II types were obtained from metadata supplied by the sample provider rather than from assay-based typing. Subjects who had been exposed to COVID-19, were actively infected with it, or had recovered from it provided the deeply sampled blood TCRbeta repertoires that made up the dataset.

Overall results and qualifications from the work: The amount of clinical and demographic metadata varied by source and participant and was provided uncurated.

The CDR3 contains 14 residues, cysteine and phenylalanine counted. Of the read, only the CDR3 DNA is kept; its 42 bases are in frame from base 1. V was cut back by 5 bases and J by 5 bases, leaving a gap of 12 bases between them. CDR1 and CDR2, per the germline V gene, are SGHTA and FQGTGA. Samples from volunteer blood donors who had recovered from COVID-19 were contributed by a second Seattle source. Each collaborating institution followed its own protocols to collect whole blood in K2EDTA tubes. Collaborator samples were shipped for TCRbeta analysis as frozen whole blood, isolated PBMCs, or DNA extracted from either sample type. Points on this clone: There is no known antigen for this receptor. One base away there is no much larger clone; base qualities are not given.

TCRbeta CDR3 regions were amplified from genomic DNA by means of the immunoSEQ Assay, a bias-controlled multiplex PCR. The original methods were these. Within the assay, amplification of reference gene primers was used to estimate how many nucleated cells each sample contained. To quantify the absolute abundance of each unique TCRbeta CDR3 rearrangement, sequence reads were collapsed and filtered. For each sample, productive Simpson clonality was calculated by taking the square root of Simpson's diversity index across productive rearrangements. TCRdb carries this immuneACCESS record with in-frame sequences only. Its versions omit some clonotypes, under half of them owing to an unresolved V gene in the studies checked, with the rest unexplained. V, J and clone size reflect that table, while D and trimming were determined from the DNA. The sample table holds a few hundred thousand clones, of which roughly 90% were seen once. Roughly 0.96% of the sample is in the top ten clones.

The sequence was collected from a woman aged 40-49 years who had recovered from COVID-19. Source material: peripheral blood. Here the chain combines TRBV7-3 and TRBJ2-2; the D gene is perhaps TRBD1, from 5 matching bases. The sequenced DNA is TGTGCCAGCAGCCCTCTTAGGACAACCGGGGAGCTGTTTTTT. Translated, this gives CASSPLRTTGELFF.